This T cell receptor (beta chain) was obtained from a study of OX40 agonist ivuxolimab in advanced cancers. The overall study: Ivuxolimab doses were 0.01, 0.1, 0.3, 1.5, 3 or 10 mg/kg every 2 weeks. Roughly two fifths of patients had received prior checkpoint inhibitor therapy. Dose-escalation patients were diagnosed with hepatocellular carcinoma, melanoma, renal cell cancer or head and neck cancer.

General study findings and limits: Patients with a partial response at 0.1-3.0 mg/kg had among the lowest clonal expansion.

V was trimmed by 2 bases and J by 2 bases, leaving 6 bases between them. This CDR3 is 12 amino acids long. Germline values: CDR1 GTSNPN, CDR2 SVGIG (reference sequence). Repertoires were generated with immunoSEQ multiplex PCR, while TCRdb's copy carries only in-frame clones and drops some. Of tens of thousands of clones in the sample, about 88% were seen once. With respect to this clone: The antigen remains unidentified.

This specimen consisted of CD4+ or CD8+ T cells sorted from blood, obtained in a trial of the OX40 agonist ivuxolimab. The receptor comes from an adult with an advanced solid tumor such as melanoma, head and neck, liver or kidney cancer. The V call is TRBV30, the J call TRBJ1-2; D is ambiguous. CDR3 sequence: CAWSHLNYGYTF. The CDR3 region has the DNA TGTGCCTGGAGTCACCTCAACTATGGCTACACCTTC.